The TCR beta chain described here comes from a study of blood T cell repertoires in COVID-19. Study summary: Both acute and convalescent COVID-19 samples were obtained from the United States, Italy and Spain. From T cells, B-cell-depleted T cells, or PBMCs came the material, which was cDNA or gDNA.

V gave up 9 bases and J gave up 6 bases, with 15 bases separating them. The CDR3 consists of 12 residues. Germline CDR1 reads LNHDA; CDR2 reads SQIVND (reference sequence). In the original workflow: Using reference gene primer amplification, nucleated cell counts were estimated. Only in-frame clones appear in the TCRdb table, and some are missing; sequencing was by immunoSEQ multiplex PCR. V and J calls plus clone size are reproduced from that table; the DNA served to infer D and trimming. The sample has about 200,000 clones, around 85% seen once; the top ten hold under 2.5%. Seattle's enrolled individuals joined amid active infection and were then monitored longitudinally.

This clonotype was obtained from a woman in her 70s with COVID-19, enrolled during active disease. The sequencing input was peripheral blood. The genes are TRBV19 and TRBJ2-7; possible D gene TRBD2, 6 bases. Written as DNA, the CDR3 is TGTGCCAGCGATCGCGGGGATGGCGAGCAGTACTTC. Protein: CASDRGDGEQYF.